The following is a T cell receptor beta chain sequence with its context. Its specific antigen is unknown. No clone much larger than this one lies a single base away; base qualities are absent. The sequencer listed for this sample is Illumina HiSeq 1500. Using fastp trimming at Q25 and MiXCR clonotype assembly, TCRdb reanalyzed the public sequencing data and kept in-frame beta chains. One record per CDR3 amino acid sequence lists the most common genes and DNA. Present in this sample are roughly 730,000 distinct CDR3 sequences, about 33% of which were seen just once. Roughly 18% of the sample is taken by the ten largest. The sample comes from a study of T cell repertoires in cytomegalovirus infection (dated by TCRdb to between 2019 and 2020). With regard to the full study: Peptide stimulations targeted recently identified HLA-C-restricted CMV epitopes, whose presentation resists viral immunomodulation, together with well-studied HLA-B-restricted epitopes. The HLA type of each donor mattered for the analysis, because public TCR beta signatures pointed to carriage of CMV infection along with the matching HLA type.

The paper as a whole reports these results and caveats: The ex vivo response was dominated by HLA-C-restricted CMV-specific TCR beta clonotypes, which also provided the single most frequent clonotype in two of eight donors. Carriers of CMV infection plus the relevant HLA type were discriminated by the cumulative frequency of public TCR beta family members in the study cohort and in an independent roughly 400-donor cohort.

Interpreted using the paper, the treatment or condition label stands for: in vitro stimulation with specific CMV peptide epitopes to enrich CMV-specific T cells. Cut back by 6 bases and 6 bases, the V and J ends lie 20 bases apart. The germline V gene (reference sequence) sets CDR1 to SGHKS and CDR2 to YYEKEE. From its cysteine to its phenylalanine, the CDR3 spans 15 amino acids. Only the CDR3 region is kept as DNA, spanning 45 bases read in frame from base 1. This material consisted of cultured PBMCs, taken from culture after CMV antigen stimulation. Recombination linked TRBV5-5 to TRBJ2-3, and the D gene may be TRBD2, 6 bases matching. This TCR derives from a human donor in good health (CMV status not recorded). Some clones in this sample may be carry-over from other donors' samples. The base sequence is TGTGCCAGCACCACACGGGACTCTCCAACCGATACGCAGTATTTT. It translates as CASTTRDSPTDTQYF.